This T cell receptor (beta chain) was observed in a study of cytomegalovirus exposure and HLA in healthy donors. Study summary: An early data release held 75 million to 100 million unique TCRs from HLA-typed donors. The study, taken as a whole, reports: As was reported, the classifier diagnosed cytomegalovirus status with high specificity and sensitivity. Three CMV-associated chains proved CMV antigen-specific in vitro.

Remarks on this clone: Its antigen is as yet unknown.

The V gene lost 2 bases and the J gene lost 7 bases, with 18 bases spanning the gap. The CDR3 has 16 residues. In germline, CDR1 is ENHRY, CDR2 SYGVKD. Primers for the PCR totalled 60 Vbeta and 13 Jbeta. TCRdb's copy holds only in-frame clones and misses some; the assay was immunoSEQ multiplex PCR. The sample is made up of around 70,000 clones, and the top ten hold approximately 5.3% of it. Sequencing used PBMCs. This sequence was found in a woman in her forties in good health and CMV-seropositive. V is TRBV10-3 and J is TRBJ2-1; possibly TRBD1 for D (6 bases). CDR3 loop: CAISERGGITGNEQFF. In nucleotides, the CDR3 is TGTGCCATCAGTGAGAGAGGGGGAATCACAGGGAATGAGCAGTTCTTC.